Each of the 5 T cell receptor beta chains below was sequenced from the same sample in a study of CD8 T cells in Susac syndrome. The RNA, about 0.45 to 1 ug, was put through reverse transcription using random hexamers. A single record per CDR3 protein comes from TCRdb applying MiXCR to the immunoSEQ multiplex PCR reads. The sample has 130,000 or so distinct CDR3 sequences; roughly 94% are singletons. Sequenced input: CD8+ T cells from PBMCs. Receptor source: a human donor with Susac syndrome.

This sequence joins TRBV30 and TRBJ2-7; 9 nucleotides line up with TRBD2. CDR3 length: 13 amino acids. CDR1 is GTSNPN and CDR2 is SVGIG in the germline V gene (reference sequence). Trimming cost V 3 bases and J 4 bases; bases outside gene matches: 4. CDR3 in DNA: TGTGCCTGGAGGGGGACTAGCAAGTACGAGCAGTACTTC. As protein: CAWRGTSKYEQYF. Combining the CDR3 with reference TRBV30 and TRBJ2-7 gives the whole variable domain SQTIHQWPATLVQPVGSPLSLECTVEGTSNPNLYWYRQAAGRGLQLLFYSVGIGQISSEVPQNLSASRPQDRQFILSSKKLLLSDSGFYLCAWRGTSKYEQYFGPGTRLTVT.

This clonotype was counted a single time. This chain uses TRBV7-6 with TRBJ2-1; D unresolved. Looked up from germline, CDR1 is SGHVS and CDR2 is FNYEAQ. The CDR3 has 13 residues. Trimming stripped 3 bases from V and 5 bases from J, with 8 bases between. The CDR3 region is CASSFVVHNEQFF. The CDR3 nucleotides read TGTGCCAGCAGCTTTGTAGTACACAATGAGCAGTTCTTC. Complete variable domain (other parts from reference TRBV7-6 and TRBJ2-1): GAGVSQSPRYKVTKRGQDVALRCDPISGHVSLYWYRQALGQGPEFLTYFNYEAQQDKSGLPNDRFSAERPEGSISTLTIQRTEQRDSAMYRCASSFVVHNEQFFGPGTRLTVL.

The rearrangement links TRBV29-1 to TRBJ1-5; 7 bases align to TRBD1. Germline trimming cut 5 bases from V and 2 bases from J; bases unmatched to any gene: 12. This CDR3 has 16 residues. Germline-derived CDR1 and CDR2 are SQVTM and ANQGSEA. The CDR3 reads CSVLTIQGEGNQPQHF. The CDR3 DNA follows: TGCAGCGTTTTAACCATCCAGGGGGAGGGCAATCAGCCCCAGCATTTT.

The rearrangement joins TRBV20-1 to TRBJ1-2; perhaps TRBD1 as D (6 bases). Germline CDR1 and CDR2: DFQATT and SNEGSKA (reference sequence). The CDR3 sequence is 14 residues long. V dropped 5 bases and J dropped 1 base, with 14 bases sitting between them. The CDR3: CSAGIRGSNYGYTF. In DNA form, the CDR3 reads TGCAGTGCTGGGATCAGGGGTAGTAACTATGGCTACACCTTC.

This sequence joins TRBV15 and TRBJ2-1, with D perhaps matching TRBD1 or TRBD2 (5 bases each). Germline-derived CDR1 and CDR2 are LNHNV and YYDKDF (reference sequence). V was clipped by 3 bases and J by 14 bases, with 17 bases between them. This CDR3 is built from 13 residues. The CDR3 DNA reads TGTGCCACCAGCAGCGGGCGAGGGGCGGATGAGTTCTTC. It codes for CATSSGRGADEFF.